This T cell receptor (beta chain) was recorded in a study of Ad26.COV2.S vaccination and SARS-CoV-2 variants. Here immunoSEQ multiplex PCR was the method, and the copy in TCRdb shows in-frame clones only, minus some. The profile covers about 350,000 clones, with around 83% appearing a single time and roughly 3.3% taken by the ten largest. Regarding treatment: roughly 18 received Ad26.COV2.S at low or high dose, single or two shots; 5 received placebo; per-sample allocation not given. Sampling occurred on day 63 after the first vaccine or placebo injection. Source: peripheral blood, taken in a trial of Ad26.COV2.S vaccine versus placebo. This TCR derives from a person aged 18 to 59 who received the Ad26.COV2.S COVID-19 vaccine or a placebo.

CDR3 DNA: TGTGCCAGCAGTGTCGGGACTAACTACGAGCAGTACTTC. Translated: CASSVGTNYEQYF. This chain joins TRBV27 and TRBJ2-7, with TRBD2 matching over 7 bases. CDR1 is MNHEY and CDR2 is SMNVEV in the germline V gene (reference sequence). Trimming removed 5 bases from V and 3 bases from J; junction bases left unmatched: 4. The CDR3 sequence is 13 residues long.